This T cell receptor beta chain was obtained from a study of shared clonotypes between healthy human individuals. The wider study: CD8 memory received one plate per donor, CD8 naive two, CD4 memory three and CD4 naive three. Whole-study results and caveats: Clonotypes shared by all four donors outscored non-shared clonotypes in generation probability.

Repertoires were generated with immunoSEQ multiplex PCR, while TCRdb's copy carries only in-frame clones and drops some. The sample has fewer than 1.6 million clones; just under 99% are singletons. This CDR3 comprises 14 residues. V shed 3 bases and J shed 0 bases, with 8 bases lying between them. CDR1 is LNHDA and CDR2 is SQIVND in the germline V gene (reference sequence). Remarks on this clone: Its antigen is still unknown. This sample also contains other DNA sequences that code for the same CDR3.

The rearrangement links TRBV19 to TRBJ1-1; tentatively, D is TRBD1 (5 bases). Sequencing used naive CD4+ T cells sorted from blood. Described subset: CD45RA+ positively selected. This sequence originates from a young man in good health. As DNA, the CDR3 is TGTGCCAGTAGTATCCGGGGCTTGAACACTGAAGCTTTCTTT. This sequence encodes CASSIRGLNTEAFF.